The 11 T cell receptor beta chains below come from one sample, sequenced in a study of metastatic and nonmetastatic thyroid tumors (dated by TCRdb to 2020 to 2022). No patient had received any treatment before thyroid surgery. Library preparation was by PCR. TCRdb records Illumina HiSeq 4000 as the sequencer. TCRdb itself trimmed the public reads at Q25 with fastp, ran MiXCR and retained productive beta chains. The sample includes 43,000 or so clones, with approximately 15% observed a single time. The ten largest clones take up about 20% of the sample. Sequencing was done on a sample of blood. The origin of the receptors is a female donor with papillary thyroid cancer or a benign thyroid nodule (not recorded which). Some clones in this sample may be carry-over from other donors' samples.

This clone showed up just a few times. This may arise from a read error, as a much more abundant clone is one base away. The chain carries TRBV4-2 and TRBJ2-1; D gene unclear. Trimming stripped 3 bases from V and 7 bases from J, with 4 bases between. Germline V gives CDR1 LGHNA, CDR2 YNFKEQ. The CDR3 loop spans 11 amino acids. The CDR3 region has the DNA TGTGCCAGCAGCCAGTTGAATGAGCAGTTCTTC. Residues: CASSQLNEQFF.

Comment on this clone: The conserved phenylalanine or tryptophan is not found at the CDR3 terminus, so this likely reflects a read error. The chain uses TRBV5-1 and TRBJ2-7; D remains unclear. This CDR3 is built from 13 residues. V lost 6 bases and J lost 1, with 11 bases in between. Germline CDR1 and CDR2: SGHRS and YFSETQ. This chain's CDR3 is CASKQVDSYEQYS. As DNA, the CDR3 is TGCGCCAGCAAGCAGGTGGATTCCTACGAGCAGTACTCC.

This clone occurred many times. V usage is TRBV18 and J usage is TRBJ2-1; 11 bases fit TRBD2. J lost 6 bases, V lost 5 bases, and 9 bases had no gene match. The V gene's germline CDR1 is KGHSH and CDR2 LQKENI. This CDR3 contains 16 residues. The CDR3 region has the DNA TGTGCCAGCTCATCCGGTAGCGGGAGGGCCCCCAATGAGCAGTTCTTC. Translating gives CASSSGSGRAPNEQFF.

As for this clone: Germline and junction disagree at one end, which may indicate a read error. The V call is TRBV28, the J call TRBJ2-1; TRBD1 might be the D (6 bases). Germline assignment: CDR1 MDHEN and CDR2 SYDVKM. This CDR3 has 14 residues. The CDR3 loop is CASSFRGTLNEQLF. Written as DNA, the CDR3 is TGTGCCAGCAGTTTCAGAGGGACATTGAATGAGCAGCTCTTC.

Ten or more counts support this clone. CDR3 DNA: TGTGCCAGCAGTCACAGGGACTATCAGGGGGAGACCCAGTACTTC. Its translation is CASSHRDYQGETQYF. This chain connects TRBV27 to TRBJ2-5; perhaps TRBD2 as D (7 bases). The CDR3 is 15 amino acids. The germline CDR1 and CDR2 sequences are MNHEY and SMNVEV (reference sequence). Trimming removed 5 bases from V and 5 bases from J, with 18 bases in between.

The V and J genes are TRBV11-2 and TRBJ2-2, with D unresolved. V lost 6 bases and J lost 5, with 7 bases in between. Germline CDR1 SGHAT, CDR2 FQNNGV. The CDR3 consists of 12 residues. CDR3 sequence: CASSFLTGELFF. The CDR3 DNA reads TGTGCCAGCAGTTTCCTAACCGGGGAGCTGTTTTTT.

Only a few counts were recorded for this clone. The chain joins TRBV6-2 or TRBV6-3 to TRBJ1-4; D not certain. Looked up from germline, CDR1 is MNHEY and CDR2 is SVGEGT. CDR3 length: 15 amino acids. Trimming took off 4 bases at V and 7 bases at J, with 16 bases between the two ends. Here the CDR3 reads CASSSRPLQREKLFF. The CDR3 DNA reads TGTGCCAGCAGTTCAAGGCCTCTCCAACGTGAAAAACTGTTTTTT.

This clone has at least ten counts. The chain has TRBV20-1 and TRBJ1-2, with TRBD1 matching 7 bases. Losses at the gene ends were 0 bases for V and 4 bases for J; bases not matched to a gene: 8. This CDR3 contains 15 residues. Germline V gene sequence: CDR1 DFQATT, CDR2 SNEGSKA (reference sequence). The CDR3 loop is CSARDPGQVLYGYTF. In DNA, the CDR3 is TGCAGTGCTAGAGACCCCGGACAGGTCCTCTATGGCTACACCTTC.

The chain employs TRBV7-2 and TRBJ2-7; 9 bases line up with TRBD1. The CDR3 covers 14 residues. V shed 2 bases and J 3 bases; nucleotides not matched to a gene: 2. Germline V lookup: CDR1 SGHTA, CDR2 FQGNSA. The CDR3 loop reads CASSLQGQGYEQYF. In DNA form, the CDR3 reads TGTGCCAGCAGCTTACAGGGACAGGGCTACGAGCAGTACTTC.

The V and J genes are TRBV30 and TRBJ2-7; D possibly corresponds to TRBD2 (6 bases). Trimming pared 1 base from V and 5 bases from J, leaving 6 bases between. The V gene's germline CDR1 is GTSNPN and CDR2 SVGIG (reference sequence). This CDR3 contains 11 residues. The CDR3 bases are TGTGCCTGGAGTGCGGGGGACGAGCAGTACTTC. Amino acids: CAWSAGDEQYF. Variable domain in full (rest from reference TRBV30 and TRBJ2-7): SQTIHQWPATLVQPVGSPLSLECTVEGTSNPNLYWYRQAAGRGLQLLFYSVGIGQISSEVPQNLSASRPQDRQFILSSKKLLLSDSGFYLCAWSAGDEQYFGPGTRLTVT.

The DNA of the CDR3 is TGTGCCAGCAGTGAAGAAGGGGGGGGAGAGCAGTACTTC. It codes for CASSEEGGGEQYF. V gene TRBV6-1 combines with J gene TRBJ2-7; D perhaps matches TRBD2 (7 bases). The CDR3 loop spans 13 amino acids. Germline V gives CDR1 MNHNS, CDR2 SASEGT. The V and J ends lost 1 base and 7 bases respectively, with 11 bases between them.